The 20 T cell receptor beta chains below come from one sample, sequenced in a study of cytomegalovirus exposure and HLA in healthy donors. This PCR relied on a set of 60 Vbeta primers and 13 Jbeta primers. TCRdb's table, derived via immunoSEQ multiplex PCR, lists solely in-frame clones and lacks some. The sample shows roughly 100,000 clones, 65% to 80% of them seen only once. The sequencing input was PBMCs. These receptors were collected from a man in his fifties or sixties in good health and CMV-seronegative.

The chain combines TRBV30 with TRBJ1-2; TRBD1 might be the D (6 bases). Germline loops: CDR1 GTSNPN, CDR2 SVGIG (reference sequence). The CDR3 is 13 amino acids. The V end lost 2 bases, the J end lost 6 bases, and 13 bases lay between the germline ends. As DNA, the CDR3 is TGTGCCTGGAGTCCGCCTTACAGGGATGGCTACACCTTC. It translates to CAWSPPYRDGYTF.

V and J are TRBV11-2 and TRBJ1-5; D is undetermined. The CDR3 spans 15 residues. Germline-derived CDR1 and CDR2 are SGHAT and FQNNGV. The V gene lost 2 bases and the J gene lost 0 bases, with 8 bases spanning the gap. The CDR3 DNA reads TGTGCCAGCAGCTTAACAGCTACTAGCAATCAGCCCCAGCATTTT. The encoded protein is CASSLTATSNQPQHF.

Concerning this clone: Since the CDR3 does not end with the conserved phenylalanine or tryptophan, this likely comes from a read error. DNA of the CDR3: TGTGCCACAAGGGGCAGGGTTAGTTCACCCCTCCACCTT. Amino acid sequence: CATRGRVSSPLHL. The V gene is TRBV10-3, the J gene TRBJ1-6, with TRBD1 as a possible D gene (5 bases). Per germline, CDR1 ENHRY and CDR2 SYGVKD. V lost 10 bases to trimming and J lost 9 bases, with 16 bases between them. The length of the CDR3 is 13 residues.

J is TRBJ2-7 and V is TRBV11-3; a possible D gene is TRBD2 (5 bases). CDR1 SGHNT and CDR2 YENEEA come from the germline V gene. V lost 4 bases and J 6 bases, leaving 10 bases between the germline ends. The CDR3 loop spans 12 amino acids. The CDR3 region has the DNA TGTGCCAGCAGCTCTCGGGAAGGCGAGCAGTACTTC. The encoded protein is CASSSREGEQYF.

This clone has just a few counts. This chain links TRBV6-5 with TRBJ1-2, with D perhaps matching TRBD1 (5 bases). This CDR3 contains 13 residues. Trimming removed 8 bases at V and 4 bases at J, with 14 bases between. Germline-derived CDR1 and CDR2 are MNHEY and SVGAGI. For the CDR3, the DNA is TGTGCCAGCGCCCCCCGGCAGGGCTATGGCTACACCTTC. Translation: CASAPRQGYGYTF.

The CDR3 loop reads CASSFGSTNEKLFF. The CDR3 DNA reads TGTGCCAGCAGCTTTGGGAGTACGAATGAAAAACTGTTTTTT. The chain is built from TRBV7-2 and TRBJ1-4; D is unclear. This CDR3 has 14 amino acids. Germline CDR1 and CDR2: SGHTA and FQGNSA. V lost 3 bases and J 5 bases, leaving 10 bases between the germline ends.

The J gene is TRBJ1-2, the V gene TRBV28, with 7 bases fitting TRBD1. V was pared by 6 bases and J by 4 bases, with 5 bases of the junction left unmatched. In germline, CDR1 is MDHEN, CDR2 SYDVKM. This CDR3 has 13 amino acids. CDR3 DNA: TGTGCCAGCAGCAAGACAGGGAGCTATGGCTACACCTTC. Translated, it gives CASSKTGSYGYTF.

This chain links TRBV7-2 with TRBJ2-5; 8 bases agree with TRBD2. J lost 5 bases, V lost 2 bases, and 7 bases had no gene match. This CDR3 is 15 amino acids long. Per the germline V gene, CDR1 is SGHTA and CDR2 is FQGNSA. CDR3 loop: CASSLTRTGGETQYF. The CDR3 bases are TGTGCCAGCAGCTTAACCAGGACGGGGGGGGAGACCCAGTACTTC.

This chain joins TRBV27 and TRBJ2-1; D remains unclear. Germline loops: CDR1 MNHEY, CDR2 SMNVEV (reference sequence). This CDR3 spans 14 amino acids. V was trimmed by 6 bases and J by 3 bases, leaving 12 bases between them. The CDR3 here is CASSRPSGYNEQFF. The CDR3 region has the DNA TGTGCCAGCAGCCGGCCCTCGGGCTACAATGAGCAGTTCTTC.

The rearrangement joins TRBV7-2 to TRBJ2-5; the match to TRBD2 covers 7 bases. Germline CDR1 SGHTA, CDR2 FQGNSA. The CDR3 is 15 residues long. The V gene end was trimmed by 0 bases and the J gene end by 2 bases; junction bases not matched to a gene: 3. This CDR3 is CASSLAGGVQETQYF. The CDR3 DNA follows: TGTGCCAGCAGCTTAGCGGGAGGGGTACAAGAGACCCAGTACTTC.

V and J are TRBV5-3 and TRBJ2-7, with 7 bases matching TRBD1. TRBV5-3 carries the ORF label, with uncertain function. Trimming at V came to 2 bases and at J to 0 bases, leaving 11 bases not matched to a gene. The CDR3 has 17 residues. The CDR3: CARSFLQGQASSYEQYF. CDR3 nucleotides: TGTGCCAGAAGCTTTCTCCAAGGACAGGCTAGCTCCTACGAGCAGTACTTC.

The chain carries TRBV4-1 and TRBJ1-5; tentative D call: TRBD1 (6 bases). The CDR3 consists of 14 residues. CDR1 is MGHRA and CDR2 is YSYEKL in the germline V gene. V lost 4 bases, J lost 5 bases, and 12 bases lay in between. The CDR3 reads CASSLGQLDQPQHF. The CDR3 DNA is TGCGCCAGCAGCCTCGGACAGCTTGATCAGCCCCAGCATTTT.

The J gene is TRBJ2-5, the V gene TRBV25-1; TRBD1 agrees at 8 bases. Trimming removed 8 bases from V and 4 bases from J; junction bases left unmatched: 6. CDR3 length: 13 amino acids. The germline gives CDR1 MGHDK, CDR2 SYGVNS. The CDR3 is CASSRTGLETQYF. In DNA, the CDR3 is TGTGCCAGCTCCCGGACAGGGTTAGAGACCCAGTACTTC. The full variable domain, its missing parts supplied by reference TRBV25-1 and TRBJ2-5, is EADIYQTPRYLVIGTGKKITLECSQTMGHDKMYWYQQDPGMELHLIHYSYGVNSTEKGDLSSESTVSRIRTEHFPLTLESARPSHTSQYLCASSRTGLETQYFGPGTRLLVL.

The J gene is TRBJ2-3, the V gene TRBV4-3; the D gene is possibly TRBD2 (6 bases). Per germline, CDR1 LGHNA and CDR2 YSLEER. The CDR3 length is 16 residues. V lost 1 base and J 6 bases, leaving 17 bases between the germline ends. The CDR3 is CASSQGAGRGQDTQYF. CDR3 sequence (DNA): TGCGCCAGCAGCCAAGGGGCGGGACGCGGTCAGGATACGCAGTATTTT.

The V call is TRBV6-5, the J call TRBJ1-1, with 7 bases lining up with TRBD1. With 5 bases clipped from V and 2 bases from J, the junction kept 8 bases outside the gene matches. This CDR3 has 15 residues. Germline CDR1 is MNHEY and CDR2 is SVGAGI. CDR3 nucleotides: TGTGCCAGCAGTGCCACGGGACAGCATAACACTGAAGCTTTCTTT. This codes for CASSATGQHNTEAFF.

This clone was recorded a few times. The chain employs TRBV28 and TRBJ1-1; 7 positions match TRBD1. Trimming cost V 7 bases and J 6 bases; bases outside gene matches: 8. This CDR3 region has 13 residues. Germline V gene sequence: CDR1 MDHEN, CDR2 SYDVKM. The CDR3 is CASTITGAAEAFF. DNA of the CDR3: TGTGCCAGCACCATCACAGGGGCGGCTGAAGCTTTCTTT.

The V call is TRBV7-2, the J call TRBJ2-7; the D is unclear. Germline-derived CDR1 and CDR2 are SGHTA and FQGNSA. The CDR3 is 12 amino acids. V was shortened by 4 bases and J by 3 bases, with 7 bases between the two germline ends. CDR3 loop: CASSSNYYEQYF. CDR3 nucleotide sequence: TGTGCCAGCAGCTCGAACTACTACGAGCAGTACTTC.

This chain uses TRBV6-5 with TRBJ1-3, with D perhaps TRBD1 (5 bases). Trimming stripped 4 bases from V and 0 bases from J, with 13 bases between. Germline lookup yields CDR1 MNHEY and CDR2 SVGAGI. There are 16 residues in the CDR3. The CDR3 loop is CASSFSTANSGNTIYF. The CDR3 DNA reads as TGTGCCAGCAGTTTTTCGACAGCGAACTCTGGAAACACCATATATTTT.

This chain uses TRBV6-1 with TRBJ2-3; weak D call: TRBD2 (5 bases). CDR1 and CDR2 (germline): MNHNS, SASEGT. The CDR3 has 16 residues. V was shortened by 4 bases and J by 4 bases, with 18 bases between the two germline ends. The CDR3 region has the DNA TGTGCCAGCAGTGGCAACCGCGAGACTACCCCAGATACGCAGTATTTT. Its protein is CASSGNRETTPDTQYF.

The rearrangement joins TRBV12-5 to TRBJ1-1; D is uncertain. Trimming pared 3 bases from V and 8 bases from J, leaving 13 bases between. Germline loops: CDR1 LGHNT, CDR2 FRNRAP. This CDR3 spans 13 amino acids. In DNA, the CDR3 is TGTGCTAGTGGTTTTATTGAGGGCAGAGAAGCTTTCTTT. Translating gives CASGFIEGREAFF.